This T cell receptor (beta chain) was found in a study of cytomegalovirus exposure and HLA in healthy donors. Overall study findings and caveats: An analysis that came later showed most CMV-associated TCR beta chains appearing HLA-restricted.

Healthy bone marrow donors made up the cohort. CDR3 size: 14 residues. Trimming removed 4 bases from V and 7 bases from J, with 16 bases in between. Germline V lookup: CDR1 GTSNPN, CDR2 SVGIG (reference sequence). This clone appeared a few times. Its antigen is not known. The PCR ran on 60 Vbeta and 13 Jbeta primers. The protocol was immunoSEQ multiplex PCR, while the TCRdb copy is restricted to in-frame clones and leaves out a portion. The table lists 180,000 or so clones, about 80% of them singletons. What was sequenced was PBMCs. This sequence joins TRBV30 and TRBJ1-4, with D possibly TRBD1 on 5 matching bases. This sequence was found in a middle-aged man in good health and CMV-seronegative. The CDR3 DNA reads as TGTGCCTGGAATCGAGGCGGTCAGGGTGAAAAACTGTTTTTT. Amino acid sequence: CAWNRGGQGEKLFF.